This entry describes one TCR beta chain. Produced via immunoSEQ multiplex PCR; TCRdb's table is partial and in-frame only. This sample has under 80,000 clones; 70% to 90% occur once, and the top ten carry around 21%. CDR3 length: 12 amino acids. Per germline, CDR1 PRHDT and CDR2 FYEKMQ (reference sequence). V was pared by 2 bases and J by 3 bases, with 5 bases between. The data belong to a study of T cell responses to AZD1222 COVID-19 vaccine. V is TRBV13 and J is TRBJ2-7; unclear D gene. This TCR derives from an adult in good health. Sequenced material: peripheral blood, taken on day 0 of AZD1222 vaccination. In nucleotides, the CDR3 is TGTGCCAGCAGCTTAAGCAGCTACGAGCAGTACTTC. Translated, it gives CASSLSSYEQYF.